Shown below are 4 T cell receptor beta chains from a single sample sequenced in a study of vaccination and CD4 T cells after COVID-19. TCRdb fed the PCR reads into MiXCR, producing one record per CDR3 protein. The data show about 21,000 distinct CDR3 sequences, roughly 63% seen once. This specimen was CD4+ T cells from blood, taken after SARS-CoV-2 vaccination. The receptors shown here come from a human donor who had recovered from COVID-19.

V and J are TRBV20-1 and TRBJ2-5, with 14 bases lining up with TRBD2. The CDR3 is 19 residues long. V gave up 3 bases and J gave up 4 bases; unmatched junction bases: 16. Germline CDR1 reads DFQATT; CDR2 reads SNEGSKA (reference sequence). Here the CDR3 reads CSASSSPGLAGVRGETQYF. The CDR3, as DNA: TGCAGTGCTAGCTCTTCTCCGGGACTAGCGGGAGTAAGGGGAGAGACCCAGTACTTC.

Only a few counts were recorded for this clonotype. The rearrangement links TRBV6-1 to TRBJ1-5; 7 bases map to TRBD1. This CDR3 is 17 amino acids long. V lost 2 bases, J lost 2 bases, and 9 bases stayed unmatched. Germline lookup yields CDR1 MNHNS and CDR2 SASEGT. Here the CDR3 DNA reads TGTGCCAGCAGTGAATCACTAAGGACAGGAGGCAATCAGCCCCAGCATTTT. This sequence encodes CASSESLRTGGNQPQHF.

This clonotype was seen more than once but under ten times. Here the CDR3 reads CAYRRGARGYTF. In nucleotides, the CDR3 is TGTGCGTACCGTCGGGGGGCGCGTGGCTACACCTTC. The chain recombines TRBV30 with TRBJ1-2; D is possibly TRBD1 (6 bases). Germline lookup yields CDR1 GTSNPN and CDR2 SVGIG (reference sequence). CDR3 length: 12 amino acids.

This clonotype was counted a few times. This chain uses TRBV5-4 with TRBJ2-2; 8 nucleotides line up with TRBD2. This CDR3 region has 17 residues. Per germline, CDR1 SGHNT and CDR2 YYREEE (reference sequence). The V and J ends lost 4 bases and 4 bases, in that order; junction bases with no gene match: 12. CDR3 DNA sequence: TGTGCCAGCAGCCCCCCGGTTAGCGGGGTTGTCACCGGGGAGCTGTTTTTT. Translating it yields CASSPPVSGVVTGELFF.